One and the same sample provided the 13 T cell receptor beta chains below, sequenced in a study of cytomegalovirus exposure and HLA in healthy donors. This PCR relied on a set of 60 Vbeta primers and 13 Jbeta primers. The assay was immunoSEQ multiplex PCR, and TCRdb's table has in-frame clones only and misses some. The sample lists approximately 190,000 clones, roughly 82% seen once, with about 2.4% in the top ten. Sequencing was performed on PBMCs. The receptors stem from a woman between 50 and 59 years old in good health and CMV-seropositive.

This chain connects TRBV7-2 to TRBJ1-5; the D is unclear. Germline V CDR1 and CDR2: SGHTA, FQGNSA. CDR3 size: 14 residues. V gave up 3 bases and J gave up 4 bases, with 10 bases separating them. CDR3 DNA sequence: TGTGCCAGCAGCTTGAATGGACTTAATCAGCCCCAGCATTTT. This sequence encodes CASSLNGLNQPQHF. Filled out from reference TRBV7-2 and TRBJ1-5, the complete variable domain reads GAGVSQSPSNKVTEKGKDVELRCDPISGHTALYWYRQSLGQGLEFLIYFQGNSAPDKSGLPSDRFSAERTGGSVSTLTIQRTQQEDSAVYLCASSLNGLNQPQHFGDGTRLSIL.

J is TRBJ2-3 and V is TRBV29-1; the D gene is possibly TRBD2 (5 bases). The germline V and J ends were trimmed by 2 bases and 5 bases, with 8 bases remaining between them. This CDR3 has 12 residues. The germline V gene encodes CDR1 SQVTM and CDR2 ANQGSEA. Written as DNA, the CDR3 is TGCAGCGTTGAAAGAGGAGGAGATACGCAGTATTTT. Translating gives CSVERGGDTQYF.

This chain joins TRBV11-2 and TRBJ2-3; D unresolved. Germline-derived CDR1 and CDR2 are SGHAT and FQNNGV. Trimming shortened V by 4 bases and J by 3 bases, and 5 bases separated the two germline ends. The CDR3 length is 12 residues. The CDR3 loop is CASSSQTDTQYF. CDR3 DNA sequence: TGTGCCAGCAGCTCACAGACAGATACGCAGTATTTT.

Worth noting for this clone: Other nucleotide sequences in the sample specify the same CDR3. The CDR3 sequence: CASSFRGSYNEQFF. The CDR3 coding sequence is TGTGCCAGCAGCTTCAGGGGCTCCTACAATGAGCAGTTCTTC. The gene calls are TRBV7-9 and TRBJ2-1, with D perhaps matching TRBD1 (6 bases). The germline V gene encodes CDR1 SEHNR and CDR2 FQNEAQ (reference sequence). CDR3 length: 14 amino acids. Trimming cost V 3 bases and J 0 bases, with 6 bases left between them.

Turning to this clone: Other DNA sequences within the sample encode an identical CDR3. The rearrangement uses TRBV2 and TRBJ1-2; D possibly corresponds to TRBD1 (6 bases). CDR3 length: 14 amino acids. Per the germline V gene, CDR1 is SNHLY and CDR2 is FYNNEI. V was cut by 6 bases and J by 3 bases, with 14 bases left in between. This CDR3 is CASRSGELDYGYTF. CDR3 bases: TGTGCCAGCAGGTCAGGGGAACTCGACTATGGCTACACCTTC.

This rearrangement joins TRBV6-1 to TRBJ1-2, with 8 bases lining up with TRBD1. The J segment lost 4 bases and the V segment lost 1 base, leaving 2 bases of the junction unmatched. This CDR3 is built from 14 residues. Germline values: CDR1 MNHNS, CDR2 SASEGT. The CDR3 DNA reads as TGTGCCAGCAGTGAAGTTGGGACAGGCTATGGCTACACCTTC. Protein: CASSEVGTGYGYTF.

The CDR3 DNA is TGCGCCAGCAGCTTGGACAGGGTGGAGGCTGAAGCTTTCTTT. It translates to CASSLDRVEAEAFF. The chain employs TRBV5-1 and TRBJ1-1, with D perhaps TRBD1 (6 bases). Germline V CDR1 and CDR2: SGHRS, YFSETQ. Trimming removed 0 bases from V and 6 bases from J, with 12 bases in between. The CDR3 covers 14 residues.

V and J are TRBV15 and TRBJ1-5; D gene uncertain. V lost 4 bases, J lost 0 bases, and 13 bases lay in between. Germline V gives CDR1 LNHNV, CDR2 YYDKDF (reference sequence). The CDR3 consists of 16 residues. Here the CDR3 DNA reads TGTGCCACCAGCACGGGGATCGGATATAGCAATCAGCCCCAGCATTTT. Encoded protein: CATSTGIGYSNQPQHF.

This chain links TRBV20-1 with TRBJ1-1; 8 bases map to TRBD1. The germline CDR1 and CDR2 sequences are DFQATT and SNEGSKA (reference sequence). CDR3 size: 11 residues. V shed 3 bases and J 11 bases; nucleotides not matched to a gene: 5. CDR3 loop: CSASRQGAAFF. In DNA, the CDR3 is TGCAGTGCTAGTAGGCAGGGGGCGGCTTTCTTT.

The chain recombines TRBV4-2 with TRBJ1-1; tentatively, D is TRBD1 (6 bases). Germline values: CDR1 LGHNA, CDR2 YNFKEQ. The CDR3 contains 12 residues. Trimming stripped 4 bases from V and 7 bases from J, with 10 bases between. The CDR3 spells CASSPGVSEAFF. The CDR3 nucleotides are TGTGCCAGCAGCCCAGGGGTCAGTGAAGCTTTCTTT.

The rearrangement joins TRBV7-2 to TRBJ2-3, with 8 nucleotides matching TRBD2. The CDR3 has 14 amino acids. The germline gives CDR1 SGHTA, CDR2 FQGNSA. With V trimmed by 5 bases and J by 2 bases, 3 bases remained unmatched. Written as DNA, the CDR3 is TGTGCCAGCAGCACGGGACTAGACACAGATACGCAGTATTTT. Protein sequence: CASSTGLDTDTQYF.

This chain connects TRBV11-2 to TRBJ2-1; 11 bases agree with TRBD2. CDR1 SGHAT and CDR2 FQNNGV come from the germline V gene. The junction had 4 bases not matched to a gene; V was cut back by 4 bases and J by 8 bases. The CDR3 is 14 amino acids. The CDR3 is CASSSTSGGDEQFF. Written as DNA, the CDR3 is TGTGCCAGCAGCTCAACTAGCGGGGGCGATGAGCAGTTCTTC.

The CDR3 region is CASSRSTGPDTQYF. The CDR3 region has the DNA TGTGCCAGCTCACGTTCGACAGGGCCAGATACGCAGTATTTT. The chain couples TRBV18 to TRBJ2-3; TRBD1 aligns across 7 bases. The CDR3 has 14 amino acids. Germline V lookup: CDR1 KGHSH, CDR2 LQKENI. Germline trimming cut 4 bases from V and 4 bases from J; bases unmatched to any gene: 5. The complete variable domain, with remaining parts taken from reference TRBV18 and TRBJ2-3, reads NAGVMQNPRHLVRRRGQEARLRCSPMKGHSHVYWYRQLPEEGLKFMVYLQKENIIDESGMPKERFSAEFPKEGPSILRIQQVVRGDSAAYFCASSRSTGPDTQYFGPGTRLTVL.